These 11 T cell receptor beta chains were all obtained from the same sample, sequenced in a study of siplizumab effects on memory and regulatory T cells. Measured with immunoSEQ multiplex PCR; TCRdb has only the in-frame clones, and not every one. The data hold around 77,000 clones, with about 89% observed a single time. Sequenced: CD8+ T cells sorted from blood. The source of these receptors is a human donor in good health.

The chain uses TRBV19 and TRBJ1-5; D is unclear. V was clipped by 3 bases and J by 4 bases, with 19 bases between them. Germline CDR1 and CDR2: LNHDA and SQIVND (reference sequence). The CDR3 extends over 17 amino acids. This CDR3 reads CASSIPHAGGINQPQHF. The CDR3 region has the DNA TGTGCCAGTAGTATTCCCCATGCGGGAGGGATAAATCAGCCCCAGCATTTT.

The chain carries TRBV28 and TRBJ2-2; TRBD1 matches at 7 bases. This CDR3 is built from 14 residues. Germline V gives CDR1 MDHEN, CDR2 SYDVKM. The junction had 2 bases not matched to a gene; V was cut back by 3 bases and J by 4 bases. CDR3 bases: TGTGCCAGCAGTTTGGCAGGGGGCACCGGGGAGCTGTTTTTT. This gives the protein CASSLAGGTGELFF.

V gene TRBV27 combines with J gene TRBJ2-3; D might be TRBD2 (5 bases). CDR1 and CDR2 (germline): MNHEY, SMNVEV (reference sequence). Trimming left V 5 bases short and J 0 bases short, with 12 bases between. This CDR3 spans 15 amino acids. In DNA, the CDR3 is TGTGCCAGCAGTCTAAGCGGTTATAGCACAGATACGCAGTATTTT. This encodes CASSLSGYSTDTQYF.

Sample share makes this clone medium-sized. This rearrangement joins TRBV2 to TRBJ1-1; TRBD1 matches 7 bases. V shed 11 bases, J shed 4 bases, and the junction held 4 bases outside the gene matches. The CDR3 contains 11 residues. Germline V lookup: CDR1 SNHLY, CDR2 FYNNEI. As DNA, the CDR3 is TGTGCCGGACAGGAAGCCACTGAAGCTTTCTTT. It yields the protein CAGQEATEAFF.

The CDR3 loop reads CASSLPGQGEYEQYF. The CDR3 DNA reads as TGTGCCAGCAGCCTTCCGGGACAGGGGGAATACGAGCAGTACTTC. The J gene is TRBJ2-7, the V gene TRBV14, with 11 bases identical to TRBD1. This CDR3 has 15 residues. Looked up from germline, CDR1 is SGHDN and CDR2 is FVKESK. The junction had 6 bases not matched to a gene; V was cut back by 4 bases and J by 4 bases.

This rearrangement joins TRBV19 to TRBJ1-1; D possibly corresponds to TRBD1 (6 bases). With 3 bases removed from V and 8 bases from J, the gap between germline ends came to 10 bases. The CDR3 extends over 12 amino acids. From germline, CDR1 is LNHDA and CDR2 SQIVND (reference sequence). CDR3 sequence reads: CASSITGTEAFF. CDR3 bases: TGTGCCAGTAGTATTACCGGGACAGAAGCTTTCTTT.

The chain is built from TRBV19 and TRBJ2-1; 8 bases are a match to TRBD2. CDR1 LNHDA and CDR2 SQIVND come from the germline V gene (reference sequence). V shed 1 base, J shed 7 bases, and the junction held 6 bases outside the gene matches. The CDR3 has 15 residues. The CDR3 loop is CASSIAGGLLNEQFF. The DNA for the CDR3 is TGTGCCAGTAGTATAGCGGGGGGGCTTTTGAATGAGCAGTTCTTC. The full variable domain, completed using reference TRBV19 and TRBJ2-1, is DGGITQSPKYLFRKEGQNVTLSCEQNLNHDAMYWYRQDPGQGLRLIYYSQIVNDFQKGDIAEGYSVSREKKESFPLTVTSAQKNPTAFYLCASSIAGGLLNEQFFGPGTRLTVL.

V and J are TRBV6-5 and TRBJ1-3; 7 positions agree with TRBD1. Germline V gene data show CDR1 as MNHEY and CDR2 as SVGAGI. The CDR3 has 15 amino acids. The ends lost 0 bases at V and 8 bases at J; junction bases unmatched: 7. The CDR3 spells CASSYSKWQGDTIYF. The DNA of the CDR3 is TGTGCCAGCAGTTACTCGAAATGGCAGGGGGACACCATATATTTT.

This clone was observed a few times. CDR3 sequence (DNA): TGCGCCAGCACCGTAGGGAACACTGAAGCTTTCTTT. Protein: CASTVGNTEAFF. The rearrangement joins TRBV10-2 to TRBJ1-1; no clear D. The CDR3 is made up of 12 amino acids. V lost 7 bases and J 1 base, leaving 7 bases between the germline ends. Germline assignment: CDR1 WSHSY and CDR2 SAAADI.

The V gene is TRBV19, the J gene TRBJ2-7; D unclear. Germline CDR1 is LNHDA and CDR2 is SQIVND (reference sequence). CDR3 size: 15 residues. The V end was cut by 3 bases, the J end by 1 base, with 13 bases between. CDR3 region: CASSIKSGLSYEQYF. The CDR3 bases are TGTGCCAGTAGTATCAAGTCTGGTTTATCCTACGAGCAGTACTTC.

The chain employs TRBV7-9 and TRBJ2-5, with 12 bases fitting TRBD2. Per the germline V gene, CDR1 is SEHNR and CDR2 is FQNEAQ (reference sequence). The CDR3 is 14 amino acids. V lost 7 bases, J lost 1 base, and 1 base stayed unmatched. For the CDR3, the DNA is TGTGCCAGCAAGACTAGCGGGGGCCAAGAGACCCAGTACTTC. Encoded protein: CASKTSGGQETQYF.